The 10 T cell receptor beta chains listed next were all sequenced from one sample in a study of naive CD8 T cells in extremely preterm neonates. Generated by immunoSEQ multiplex PCR, the TCRdb table keeps only in-frame clones and is missing some. The repertoire holds around 6,000 clones, approximately 97% seen once, with around 0.38% in the top ten. Material for sequencing was naive CD8+ T cells from blood. The receptor source for this set is a human donor in good health.

CDR3 region: CASSGGTSGTSTDTQYF. The CDR3 region has the DNA TGTGCCAGCAGCGGAGGGACTAGCGGGACTAGCACAGATACGCAGTATTTT. The J gene is TRBJ2-3, the V gene TRBV11-2; 13 bases agree with TRBD2. CDR1 is SGHAT and CDR2 is FQNNGV in the germline V gene. CDR3 length equals 17 residues. V gave up 5 bases and J gave up 0 bases; unmatched junction bases: 5.

J is TRBJ2-7 and V is TRBV11-2, with unresolved D. The germline gives CDR1 SGHAT, CDR2 FQNNGV. The CDR3 spans 12 residues. Trimming took off 5 bases at V and 4 bases at J, with 9 bases between the two ends. The CDR3 DNA sequence: TGTGCCAGCAGCCGGATAGCTTACGAGCAGTACTTC. Translation gives CASSRIAYEQYF.

This chain connects TRBV10-3 to TRBJ2-3, with 15 bases lining up with TRBD2. The trim removed 5 bases at V and 4 bases at J, leaving 13 bases unmatched. Germline CDR1 ENHRY, CDR2 SYGVKD. There are 19 residues in the CDR3. The CDR3 protein is CAISSGNGLAGGPADTQYF. In nucleotides, the CDR3 is TGTGCCATCAGTTCGGGGAACGGACTAGCGGGGGGGCCTGCAGATACGCAGTATTTT.

This clone was observed once. The CDR3: CASSYSEPGYLTEAFF. The CDR3 DNA sequence: TGTGCCAGCAGTTACTCCGAGCCAGGATATCTCACTGAAGCTTTCTTT. The chain combines TRBV6-5 with TRBJ1-1; D uncertain. Germline CDR1 is MNHEY and CDR2 is SVGAGI. The CDR3 sequence is 16 residues long. Trimming removed 0 bases from V and 4 bases from J, with 15 bases in between.

The chain links TRBV19 to TRBJ2-1; 8 nucleotides agree with TRBD2. The CDR3 sequence is 15 residues long. In germline, CDR1 is LNHDA, CDR2 SQIVND (reference sequence). Germline trimming cut 1 base from V and 1 base from J; bases unmatched to any gene: 0. The CDR3 reads CASSIGGRSYNEQFF. CDR3 nucleotides: TGTGCCAGTAGTATAGGCGGGAGGTCCTACAATGAGCAGTTCTTC.

This chain uses TRBV4-3 with TRBJ2-1; TRBD2 agrees at 7 bases. V lost 4 bases, J lost 8 bases, and 14 bases stayed unmatched. This CDR3 spans 16 amino acids. The V gene's germline CDR1 is LGHNA and CDR2 YSLEER. The CDR3 coding sequence is TGCGCCAGCAGCCCCCACAGTGGCGGGAGAAGAGATGAGCAGTTCTTC. Amino acids: CASSPHSGGRRDEQFF.

This chain joins TRBV6-5 and TRBJ1-2; 8 bases align to TRBD1. Trimming at V came to 0 bases and at J to 1 base, leaving 1 base not matched to a gene. This CDR3 region has 15 residues. Germline loops: CDR1 MNHEY, CDR2 SVGAGI. As DNA, the CDR3 is TGTGCCAGCAGTTACTCGGGACAGGTTAACTATGGCTACACCTTC. Amino acids: CASSYSGQVNYGYTF.

This clone was detected only once. The gene calls are TRBV6-1 and TRBJ2-5; 9 bases align to TRBD2. In germline, CDR1 is MNHNS, CDR2 SASEGT. Trimming took 1 base from V and 7 from J; bases not matched to a gene: 13. The CDR3 is 17 residues long. CDR3 residues: CASSEGVRAGGRGTQYF. DNA of the CDR3: TGTGCCAGCAGTGAAGGGGTGCGAGCGGGGGGACGGGGGACCCAGTACTTC.

This clone was counted once. This chain links TRBV7-9 with TRBJ1-1; D remains ambiguous. CDR1 SEHNR and CDR2 FQNEAQ come from the germline V gene (reference sequence). This CDR3 contains 15 residues. Trimming took 4 bases from V and 0 from J, leaving 12 bases between them. The CDR3 reads CASSYGGRVNTEAFF. The CDR3 DNA reads as TGTGCCAGCAGCTATGGTGGTCGGGTGAACACTGAAGCTTTCTTT.

V and J are TRBV5-5 and TRBJ2-2, with D perhaps matching TRBD1 (5 bases). Germline CDR1 SGHKS, CDR2 YYEKEE (reference sequence). This CDR3 has 14 amino acids. With 4 bases removed from V and 3 bases from J, the gap between germline ends came to 10 bases. This chain's CDR3 is CASSPGWDTGELFF. The CDR3 coding sequence is TGTGCCAGCAGCCCAGGGTGGGACACCGGGGAGCTGTTTTTT.